The T cell receptor beta chain under discussion was sequenced for a study of graft-versus-host responses after intestinal transplantation. Overall study: Anti-thymocyte globulin induction preceded two to three years of tacrolimus and steroid maintenance in all recipients. Whole-study results and caveats: Detection of GvH clones occurred in recipient marrow, and some had their first appearance in ileum or blood. Early after transplant, HvG clones declined as circulating GvH clones peaked.

As regards this clone: Its specificity is unknown.

Profiling relied on immunoSEQ multiplex PCR, and the TCRdb table lists in-frame clones only, not all of them. The data show 95,000 to 110,000 clones, 80% to 95% seen once. The germline CDR1 and CDR2 sequences are MGHRA and YSYEKL. The CDR3 spans 12 residues. The ends were cut back, 0 bases at V and 8 bases at J, with 5 bases in the middle. The sequence derives from a human donor who received an intestinal transplant. J is TRBJ2-1 and V is TRBV4-1; D is uncertain. The starting material was unstimulated CD8+ T cells sorted from spleen or lymph node cells, obtained before intestinal transplant. The CDR3 loop reads CASSQDRYEQFF. The CDR3 coding sequence is TGCGCCAGCAGCCAAGATCGATATGAGCAGTTCTTC.